This TCR beta chain came from a study of blood T cell repertoires in COVID-19. Trimming stripped 6 bases from V and 1 base from J, with 12 bases between. Germline V lookup: CDR1 SGHAT, CDR2 FQNNGV. The CDR3 extends over 14 amino acids. TCRdb's table, derived via immunoSEQ multiplex PCR, lists solely in-frame clones and lacks some. The data show 200,000 to 300,000 clones, with about 89% seen just once and approximately 2.6% held by the top ten. Either two negative PCRs, clearance, or symptom resolution qualified Cohort 3 donors as recovered. This chain uses TRBV11-2 with TRBJ1-1; maybe TRBD1 (5 bases). Sequenced: PBMCs or T cells enriched from blood (not recorded which). The receptor comes from a woman between 18 and 30 years old who had recovered from COVID-19. DNA of the CDR3: TGTGCCAGCAGACAAACAGGTGGGAACACTGAAGCTTTCTTT. This translates into CASRQTGGNTEAFF. The variable domain in full, with the rest retrieved from reference TRBV11-2 and TRBJ1-1, is EAGVAQSPRYKIIEKRQSVAFWCNPISGHATLYWYQQILGQGPKLLIQFQNNGVVDDSQLPKDRFSAERLKGVDSTLKIQPAKLEDSAVYLCASRQTGGNTEAFFGQGTRLTVV.